The rows below give T cell receptor beta chains drawn from one sample of a study of T cells after yellow fever vaccination. TCRdb reprocessed the 5' RACE reads with MiXCR, giving one entry per CDR3 protein. The data show some 160,000 distinct CDR3 sequences, approximately 9.7% seen once. The sequencing used CD8+ T cells sorted from PBMCs, collected 45 days after the yellow fever booster vaccination. Every receptor here comes from a man younger than 30 who received the YFV17D yellow fever vaccine. Each CDR3 is given with its conserved first and last residue. The order of the fields is D gene, V gene, J gene, clone size, CDR3 protein, CDR3 DNA. A D gene is named only where the DNA matches it firmly. Where a row states a size, it is once, few, many or the class of an expanded clone; other rows omit it.

TRBD2,TRBV13,TRBJ2-5,few,CASSSRLGLLQETQYF,TGTGCCAGCAGCTCTAGATTGGGACTACTCCAAGAGACCCAGTACTTC
NA,TRBV12-3/TRBV12-4,TRBJ2-2,NA,CASIARGSIQNNPGELFF,TGTGCCAGTATAGCCAGGGGTTCAATTCAGAATAATCCCGGGGAGCTGTTTTTT
NA,TRBV7-9,TRBJ1-6,NA,CASSPPDVETLHF,TGTGCCAGCAGCCCGCCGGACGTTGAAACCCTCCACTTT
NA,TRBV7-6,TRBJ2-7,many,CASSEGPLAWQYF,TGTGCCAGCAGCGAAGGCCCGCTCGCGTGGCAGTACTTC
NA,TRBV6-2/TRBV6-3,TRBJ1-1,NA,CASDGPQGWTEAFF,TGTGCCAGCGACGGGCCCCAGGGGTGGACTGAAGCTTTCTTT
NA,TRBV27,TRBJ1-4,NA,CASSLLGGNEKLFF,TGTGCCAGCAGTTTACTGGGTGGGAATGAAAAACTGTTTTTT
NA,TRBV27,TRBJ1-6,once,CASSLGQGRSPLHF,TGTGCCAGCAGTTTAGGGCAGGGAAGGTCACCCCTCCACTTT
NA,TRBV13,TRBJ1-2,NA,CASSLSRSLYGYTF,TGTGCCAGCAGCTTATCCAGGTCCCTCTATGGCTACACCTTC
NA,TRBV12-3/TRBV12-4,TRBJ2-7,NA,CASSWSGAYEQYF,TGTGCCAGCAGTTGGTCGGGGGCCTACGAGCAGTACTTC
NA,TRBV13,TRBJ2-6,few,CASSLGFQGSGANVLTF,TGTGCCAGCAGCTTAGGCTTCCAGGGGTCTGGGGCCAACGTCCTGACTTTC
NA,TRBV7-9,TRBJ2-1,NA,CASSSDYEQFF,TGTGCCAGCAGCTCCGACTATGAGCAGTTCTTC
NA,TRBV10-3,TRBJ2-5,many,CAISGAEGQETQYF,TGTGCCATCAGTGGAGCGGAGGGCCAAGAGACCCAGTACTTC
NA,TRBV4-2,TRBJ1-2,NA,CASSQPWSDSNYGYTF,TGTGCCAGCAGCCAACCATGGTCTGACTCCAACTATGGCTACACCTTC
TRBD2,TRBV2,TRBJ2-1,many,CASSGGRVRDEQFF,TGTGCCAGCAGTGGTGGGAGGGTCCGGGATGAGCAGTTCTTC
NA,TRBV27,TRBJ2-7,NA,CASSTRSGEQYF,TGTGCCAGCAGTACTCGCTCTGGCGAGCAGTACTTC
NA,TRBV20-1,TRBJ2-7,NA,CSAKGEDYEQYF,TGCAGTGCTAAGGGGGAGGACTACGAGCAGTACTTC
TRBD2,TRBV6-5,TRBJ2-3,NA,CASSYLAGGITDTQYF,TGTGCCAGCAGTTACCTGGCGGGGGGCATCACAGATACGCAGTATTTT
TRBD1,TRBV24-1,TRBJ1-2,NA,CATSERTGHYGYTF,TGTGCCACCAGTGAGCGGACAGGGCACTATGGCTACACCTTC
NA,TRBV7-9,TRBJ2-6,NA,CASSLPGPRPANVLTF,TGTGCCAGCAGCTTGCCGGGGCCCCGCCCAGCCAACGTCCTGACTTTC
NA,TRBV12-3/TRBV12-4,TRBJ2-5,few,CASSAQDAEETQYF,TGTGCCAGCAGTGCACAGGACGCCGAAGAGACCCAGTACTTC
NA,TRBV12-3/TRBV12-4,TRBJ2-3,NA,CASSTPAGATLLDTQYF,TGTGCCAGCAGTACCCCTGCGGGGGCTACCCTTTTGGATACGCAGTATTTT
TRBD1,TRBV6-2/TRBV6-3,TRBJ1-1,many,CASSHHWSGQGGTEAFF,TGTGCCAGCAGCCACCACTGGTCGGGACAGGGGGGCACTGAAGCTTTCTTT
NA,TRBV25-1,TRBJ2-3,NA,CASSGGQADTQYF,TGTGCCAGCAGTGGAGGGCAGGCGGATACGCAGTATTTT
TRBD2,TRBV6-5,TRBJ2-6,NA,CASSHPRGLAAGANVLTF,TGTGCCAGCAGTCATCCACGGGGACTAGCGGCCGGGGCCAACGTCCTGACTTTC
NA,TRBV7-2,TRBJ2-1,NA,CASSLGAQASSYNEQFF,TGTGCCAGCAGCTTAGGGGCACAGGCTTCCTCCTACAATGAGCAGTTCTTC
NA,TRBV6-2/TRBV6-3,TRBJ1-1,few,CASSSLGAGTEAFF,TGTGCCAGCAGTTCTCTGGGGGCGGGCACTGAAGCTTTCTTT
TRBD1,TRBV7-3,TRBJ2-7,NA,CASSPRGQGSVYEQYF,TGTGCCAGCAGCCCCAGGGGACAGGGTAGTGTCTACGAGCAGTACTTC
TRBD2,TRBV27,TRBJ2-1,NA,CASIQWGGTHYEQFF,TGTGCCAGCATCCAATGGGGGGGTACGCACTACGAGCAGTTCTTC
TRBD1,TRBV4-1,TRBJ1-4,few,CASSPLPGQGDEKLFF,TGCGCCAGCAGCCCGCTCCCAGGACAGGGGGATGAAAAACTGTTTTTT
NA,TRBV2,TRBJ2-3,few,CARPGVGDGEITDTQYF,TGTGCCAGACCAGGGGTTGGAGACGGGGAGATCACAGATACGCAGTATTTT
TRBD1,TRBV5-1,TRBJ1-1,few,CASSGTGGNTEAFF,TGCGCCAGCAGCGGGACAGGGGGGAACACTGAAGCTTTCTTT
NA,TRBV28,TRBJ2-4,NA,CASSSGVLHFGDIQYF,TGTGCCAGCAGTTCAGGGGTGCTTCACTTCGGGGACATTCAGTACTTC
NA,TRBV9,TRBJ2-3,few,CASNPKGPYTDTQYF,TGTGCCAGCAACCCAAAAGGGCCTTACACAGATACGCAGTATTTT
NA,TRBV5-1,TRBJ2-3,many,CASSLGLVNPDTQYF,TGCGCCAGCAGCTTGGGACTCGTAAATCCAGATACGCAGTATTTT
TRBD1,TRBV11-2,TRBJ2-5,NA,CASSSESGGFRETQYF,TGTGCCAGCAGCTCCGAGTCAGGGGGATTTAGGGAGACCCAGTACTTC
NA,TRBV5-5,TRBJ2-1,NA,CASSLAMVVRNEQFF,TGTGCCAGCAGCTTGGCCATGGTTGTCCGCAATGAGCAGTTCTTC
NA,TRBV12-3/TRBV12-4,TRBJ1-1,NA,CASSLVLGPEAFF,TGTGCCAGCAGTTTAGTTTTAGGGCCGGAAGCTTTCTTT
NA,TRBV7-9,TRBJ1-2,many,CASSLAGNYGYTF,TGTGCCAGCAGCTTAGCTGGGAACTATGGCTACACCTTC
NA,TRBV7-9,TRBJ1-6,many,CASDAGPGPILGGNSPLHF,TGTGCCAGCGATGCCGGGCCCGGCCCTATACTCGGCGGTAATTCACCCCTCCACTTT
NA,TRBV11-2,TRBJ2-1,few,CASSLVWGLYNEQFF,TGTGCCAGCAGCTTAGTGTGGGGACTCTACAATGAGCAGTTCTTC
NA,TRBV4-3,TRBJ1-1,many,CASSPWGSGTTEAFF,TGCGCCAGCAGCCCGTGGGGCTCGGGGACCACTGAAGCTTTCTTT
TRBD1,TRBV6-2/TRBV6-3,TRBJ2-4,few,CASSYPTGTGTFAKNIQYF,TGTGCCAGCAGTTACCCTACCGGGACAGGGACCTTCGCCAAAAACATTCAGTACTTC
NA,TRBV6-2/TRBV6-3,TRBJ2-2,NA,CASSFTGNTGELFF,TGTGCCAGCAGTTTTACAGGGAATACCGGGGAGCTGTTTTTT
TRBD1,TRBV7-6,TRBJ2-1,NA,CASSQRDRGKYEQFF,TGTGCCAGCAGCCAGCGGGACAGGGGAAAATACGAGCAGTTCTTC
NA,TRBV11-2,TRBJ2-2,NA,CASTQWGATGELFF,TGTGCCAGCACCCAATGGGGGGCCACCGGGGAGCTGTTTTTT
TRBD2,TRBV11-2,TRBJ2-1,few,CASSPGGAGGIDEQFF,TGTGCCAGCAGCCCGGGCGGAGCGGGGGGGATCGATGAGCAGTTCTTC